Listed below are T cell receptor beta chains from one sample, sequenced in a study of blood T cells in healthy people across ages. From the 5' RACE reads, TCRdb called clonotypes with MiXCR, one entry per CDR3 protein. This sample has approximately 780,000 distinct CDR3 sequences, with 25% to 30% found just once. This sample was also put to use in a study of T cells of mothers and their children.

The sequenced material came from blood. These receptors originate from a boy between 5 and 17 years old in good health. The CDR3 runs from the conserved cysteine through the conserved F or W. The order of the fields is D gene, J gene, CDR3 length, V gene, clone size, CDR3 DNA, CDR3 protein. D genes are given only for firm matches. A clone size is listed for some rows: how often the clone was seen (once, few, many), or a class if it is expanded.

NA	TRBJ2-1	15	TRBV7-3	NA	TGTGCCAGCAGCTTGAGTCTGGGGGGGCTTAATGAGCAGTTCTTC	CASSLSLGGLNEQFF
NA	TRBJ2-3	14	TRBV12-5	NA	TGTGCTAGTGCACTGGGGCGGGCCACAGATACGCAGTATTTT	CASALGRATDTQYF
NA	TRBJ1-3	15	TRBV12-3/TRBV12-4	NA	TGTGCCAGCACTCGTCCAGGGGTGGATGGAAACACCATATATTTT	CASTRPGVDGNTIYF
NA	TRBJ2-4	16	TRBV18	few	TGTGCCAGCTCACCACCGCAGCTACTAGCCAAAAACATTCAGTACTTC	CASSPPQLLAKNIQYF
NA	TRBJ1-1	17	TRBV4-2	NA	TGTGCCAGCAGCCACGAACCGAGGAGAAAACTGGGCACTGAAGCTTTCTTT	CASSHEPRRKLGTEAFF
NA	TRBJ2-7	17	TRBV5-1	NA	TGCGCCAGCAGCTTGGCCCTAGGCCAGGGTAATCCACTCGAGCAGTACTTC	CASSLALGQGNPLEQYF
TRBD2	TRBJ2-1	14	TRBV29-1	few	TGCAGCGACTCACTAGCGGGAGGTTACAATGAGCAGTTCTTC	CSDSLAGGYNEQFF
NA	TRBJ2-1	15	TRBV4-1	NA	TGCGCCAGCAGCCGTCGCGGGGACTCCTACAATGAGCAGTTCTTC	CASSRRGDSYNEQFF
TRBD1	TRBJ2-1	16	TRBV29-1	NA	TGCAGCGGGGACAGGGAAGGGGAGGTCTCCTACAATGAGCAGTTCTTC	CSGDREGEVSYNEQFF
NA	TRBJ1-5	17	TRBV3-1	few	TGTGCCAGCAGCCAAAGAGATAGTCCGGGTCGCAATCAGCCCCAGCATTTT	CASSQRDSPGRNQPQHF
TRBD1	TRBJ1-6	16	TRBV5-1	few	TGCGCCAGCAGCTTGGTTTTACAGGGGGCGCGTTCACCCCTCCACTTT	CASSLVLQGARSPLHF
NA	TRBJ2-2	14	TRBV5-1	few	TGCGCCAGCAGCTTGGAATTGGGAGGAGGGGAGCTGTTTTTT	CASSLELGGGELFF
NA	TRBJ1-6	16	TRBV7-9	few	TGTGCCAGCAGCTTAGCGAAGGACAGTGGGAGTTCACCCCTCCACTTT	CASSLAKDSGSSPLHF
NA	TRBJ1-5	12	TRBV15	many	TGTGCCACCAGCAGAGACAATCAGCCCCAGCATTTT	CATSRDNQPQHF
NA	TRBJ2-1	11	TRBV12-3/TRBV12-4	many	TGTGCCAGCGCCTCCTACAATGAGCAGTTCTTC	CASASYNEQFF
TRBD1	TRBJ2-3	16	TRBV7-9	few	TGTGCCAGCAGCGGCAGGACAGGGGGAATTGGAGATACGCAGTATTTT	CASSGRTGGIGDTQYF
TRBD2	TRBJ2-5	16	TRBV11-3	NA	TGTGCCAGCAGCTTAGGAGCGGGGGCACAAAAAGAGACCCAGTACTTC	CASSLGAGAQKETQYF
TRBD2	TRBJ2-5	14	TRBV29-1	NA	TGCAGCGCCGAAAGGGACTACCCCCCGGGGACCCAGTACTTC	CSAERDYPPGTQYF
NA	TRBJ1-5	13	TRBV9	few	TGTGCCAGCAGCGTAGGGATCGATCAGCCCCAGCATTTT	CASSVGIDQPQHF
NA	TRBJ1-1	13	TRBV12-3/TRBV12-4	few	TGTGCCAGCAGCGCAACAGGGCCCGACGAAGCTTTCTTT	CASSATGPDEAFF
NA	TRBJ1-1	14	TRBV25-1	NA	TGTGCCAGCAGCCCGGGAGGCCGCGGCACTGAAGCTTTCTTT	CASSPGGRGTEAFF
NA	TRBJ2-6	14	TRBV6-1	NA	TGTGCCAGTCTCGGGAGCTCTGGGGCCAACGTCCTGACTTTC	CASLGSSGANVLTF
NA	TRBJ2-3	13	TRBV10-3	NA	TGTGCCAGCGGGGCGAGGGAGACAGATACGCAGTATTTT	CASGARETDTQYF
NA	TRBJ1-5	12	TRBV2	few	TGTGCCCGGGGGAACCTGAATCAGCCCCAGCATTTT	CARGNLNQPQHF
NA	TRBJ2-6	18	TRBV5-1	NA	TGCGCCAGCAGCTTAAGCGGCCCCCTTGGCTCTGGGGCCAACGTCCTGACTTTC	CASSLSGPLGSGANVLTF
TRBD2	TRBJ2-5	16	TRBV6-1	NA	TGTGCCAGCAGTGAAGGGGCTAGCGGGGGGGAAGAGACCCAGTACTTC	CASSEGASGGEETQYF
NA	TRBJ1-2	16	TRBV12-3/TRBV12-4	NA	TGTGCCAGCAGTTTAACAGGCCTACCTTCCGACTATGGCTACACCTTC	CASSLTGLPSDYGYTF
TRBD1	TRBJ1-4	15	TRBV20-1	once	TGCAGTGCTCAGGATGGAGGGACAGCCAATGAAAAACTGTTTTTT	CSAQDGGTANEKLFF
TRBD1	TRBJ2-2	15	TRBV6-4	NA	TGTGCCAGCAAAGAGGGACAGGGCAACACCGGGGAGCTGTCTTTT	CASKEGQGNTGELSF
NA	TRBJ2-3	16	TRBV3-1	few	TGTGCCAGCAGCCCTCCTGCGGGGGCGGTGTCGGATACGCAGTATTTT	CASSPPAGAVSDTQYF
TRBD2	TRBJ2-5	16	TRBV7-2	NA	TGTGCCAGCAGCCCGAGACTAGCGGGGGCACAAGAGACCCAGTACTTC	CASSPRLAGAQETQYF
NA	TRBJ1-6	16	TRBV21-1	few	TGTGCCAGCAGCAAAGCGTGGCAGATTAATAATTCACCCCTCCACTTT	CASSKAWQINNSPLHF
TRBD1	TRBJ2-5	15	TRBV11-1	NA	TGTGCCAGCAGCTCTTTAACGACAGGGGGCAAGACCCAGTACTTC	CASSSLTTGGKTQYF
NA	TRBJ1-3	15	TRBV7-9	NA	TGTGCCAGCAGCCAGGCGGCAAACTCTGGAAACACCATATATTTT	CASSQAANSGNTIYF
NA	TRBJ1-2	15	TRBV29-1	NA	TGCAGCGTTGTGGGGCCTGGCGGAGTACACTATGGCTACACCTTC	CSVVGPGGVHYGYTF
NA	TRBJ2-5	17	TRBV20-1	NA	TGCAGTGCTAGGATCCATTTCTCCGGGCCTATTAAAGAGACCCAGTACTTC	CSARIHFSGPIKETQYF
NA	TRBJ2-7	15	TRBV27	NA	TGTGCCAGCAGTTTATCCAGCTACCCTTTCTACGAGCAGTACTTC	CASSLSSYPFYEQYF
NA	TRBJ2-7	15	TRBV11-2	NA	TGTGCCAGCAGCTTACGTGACAGTGGGGCCTACGAGCAGTACTTC	CASSLRDSGAYEQYF
NA	TRBJ1-5	14	TRBV5-1	NA	TGCGCCAGCAGCTTGGGGTACGAGAATCAGCCCCAGCATTTT	CASSLGYENQPQHF
NA	TRBJ1-5	15	TRBV12-5	few	TGTGCTAGTGGTTTGGACGGGCGGGATAACCAGCCCCAGCATTTT	CASGLDGRDNQPQHF
TRBD1	TRBJ1-1	19	TRBV5-6	NA	TGTGCCAGCAGCTTGGTTTCAGGGGGCTTTTCTTGGATGAACACTGAAGCTTTCTTT	CASSLVSGGFSWMNTEAFF